The rows below give T cell receptor beta chains drawn from one sample of a study of naive CD8 T cells in extremely preterm neonates. The data were produced by immunoSEQ multiplex PCR, yet TCRdb's version contains in-frame clones alone and is incomplete. The sample carries more than 7,000 clones, roughly 92% recorded once. Sequencing was carried out using naive CD8+ T cells from cord blood. These receptor sequences come from a newborn in good health. Each CDR3 is given with its conserved first and last residue. Fields, in order: J gene, V gene, D gene, CDR3 protein. The D gene is left open where the match is weak.

>TRBJ2-1|TRBV21-1|NA
CASSKGDRGRNEQFF
>TRBJ1-5|TRBV27|TRBD1
CASSSQGAQPQHF
>TRBJ2-7|TRBV9|TRBD2
CASSVGVGTSSQDEQYF
>TRBJ2-1|TRBV2|NA
CASSRAVSYNEQFF
>TRBJ1-6|TRBV6-5|NA
CASSPGQPYNSPLHF
>TRBJ1-1|TRBV19|NA
CASSDTTYTEAFF
>TRBJ2-4|TRBV27|NA
CASSLIGVNIQYF
>TRBJ2-7|TRBV4-2|TRBD1
CASSPERPGTGGYEQYF
>TRBJ1-2|TRBV7-2|TRBD1
CASSLTGRDRGYGYTF
>TRBJ2-1|TRBV12-5|NA
CASGPPEGDEQFF
>TRBJ1-3|TRBV30|NA
CAWSVDSSGNTIYF
>TRBJ1-5|TRBV19|NA
CASSYGIRASNQPQHF
>TRBJ2-3|TRBV2|NA
CASSEEDGFDTDTQYF
>TRBJ2-1|TRBV29-1|NA
CSVAGSRYEQFF
>TRBJ1-4|TRBV27|NA
CASSTRHSTNEKLFF
>TRBJ2-2|TRBV19|NA
CASNNIRELTGELFF
>TRBJ2-7|TRBV19|NA
CASSTKQGSVYEQYF
>TRBJ2-7|TRBV7-2|NA
CASSPSGNEQYF
>TRBJ2-1|TRBV5-1|NA
CASSLRGYEQFF
>TRBJ1-2|TRBV6-1|NA
CASSEATVANYGYTF
>NA|TRBV27|TRBD1
CASSAGTGTYEQYF
>TRBJ1-5|TRBV27|NA
CASSLLHNQPQHF
>TRBJ1-1|TRBV4-2|TRBD1
CASSQSAGQGTEAFF
>TRBJ1-2|TRBV27|TRBD1
CASSTGGYGYTF
>TRBJ1-1|TRBV7-6|NA
CASSSTGNTEAFF
>TRBJ2-7|TRBV5-8|TRBD1
CASSSPGQGKYEQYF
>TRBJ2-2|TRBV10-3|TRBD1
CAITGGTGELFF
>TRBJ2-7|TRBV6-1|TRBD1
CASSLGTGTYEQYF
>TRBJ2-7|TRBV6-5|NA
CASSPSRVVYEQYF
>TRBJ2-3|TRBV7-2|NA
CASSLAAPDTQYF
>TRBJ2-2|TRBV7-9|NA
CASSKTGELFF
>TRBJ2-7|TRBV6-6|TRBD1
CASSRDRGRLYEQYF
>TRBJ2-7|TRBV29-1|NA
CSVEVVAYEQYF
>TRBJ2-1|TRBV27|NA
CASSPLLGVYNEQFF
>TRBJ1-6|TRBV4-1|NA
CASSQDTASSYNSPLHF
>TRBJ2-7|TRBV12-2|NA
CASRRRDRVPGLAGYEQYF